This T cell receptor (beta chain) was sequenced during a study of blood T cell repertoires in COVID-19. Study in general: COVID-19 samples from acute and convalescent phases originated in the United States, Italy and Spain.

Authors' processing steps: Reference gene primers were amplified, and this amplification served to estimate nucleated cell counts. Profiling relied on immunoSEQ multiplex PCR, and the TCRdb table lists in-frame clones only, not all of them. V and J calls and clone size follow that table, whereas D and trimming were derived from the DNA. Among under 25,000 clones, nearly 90% were seen once, and the ten largest hold about 8%. Germline CDR1 reads SGHRS; CDR2 reads YFSETQ. Trimming cost V 1 base and J 8 bases, with 22 bases left between them. The CDR3 totals 17 residues. The sample consisted of peripheral blood. The rearrangement joins TRBV5-1 to TRBJ2-1; the D gene is possibly TRBD2 (5 bases). This clonotype was obtained from a human donor with active COVID-19. The donor label of this sample is uncertain. The CDR3 region has the DNA TGCGCCAGCAGCTTGAGATTTATGGGGAGCCCAGGCGATGAGCAGTTCTTC. It translates to CASSLRFMGSPGDEQFF.